The clone carrying this T cell receptor beta chain was counted a few times. Its antigen is unidentified. TCRdb reanalysed the 5' RACE reads using MiXCR and keeps one entry per CDR3 protein. Altogether hundreds of thousands of distinct CDR3 sequences are present, roughly 22% being singletons, with the ten largest covering 8.4%. The data are from a study of T-cell memory formation after mild COVID-19. Study conclusions and caveats: Contracting CD4+ clones sat mainly in CM and EM; CD8+ in EMRA. Some responding clones appeared in pre-infection memory, suggesting cross-reactive memory joined.

The sequence derives from an adult woman who had mild COVID-19 (a few samples of this study predate the infection). Cell type and time point are not known. The specimen was PBMCs or a T cell subset sorted from them (not recorded which).

The CDR3 is CASTSEGVGAEAFF. CDR3 nucleotides: TGTGCCAGCACTTCCGAGGGGGTCGGGGCTGAAGCTTTCTTT. The chain employs TRBV6-2 or TRBV6-3 and TRBJ1-1; perhaps TRBD1 as D (6 bases). The V end lost 7 bases, the J end lost 6 bases, and 18 bases lay between the germline ends. CDR3 length: 14 residues. The germline CDR1 and CDR2 sequences are MNHEY and SVGEGT.